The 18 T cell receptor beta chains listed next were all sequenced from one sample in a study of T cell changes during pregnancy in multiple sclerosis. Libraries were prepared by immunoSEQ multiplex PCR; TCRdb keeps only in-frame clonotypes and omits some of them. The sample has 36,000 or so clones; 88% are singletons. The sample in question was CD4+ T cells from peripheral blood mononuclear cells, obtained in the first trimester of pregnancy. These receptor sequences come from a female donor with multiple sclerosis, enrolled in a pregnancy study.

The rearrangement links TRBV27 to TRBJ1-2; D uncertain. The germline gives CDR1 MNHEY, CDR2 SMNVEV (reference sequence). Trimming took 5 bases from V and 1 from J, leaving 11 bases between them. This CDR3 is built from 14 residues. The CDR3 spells CASSPTQVNYGYTF. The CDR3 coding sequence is TGTGCCAGCAGTCCCACTCAGGTTAACTATGGCTACACCTTC.

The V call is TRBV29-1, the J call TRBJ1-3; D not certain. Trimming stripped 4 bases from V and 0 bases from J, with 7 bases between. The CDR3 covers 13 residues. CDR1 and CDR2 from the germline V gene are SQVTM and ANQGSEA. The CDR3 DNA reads TGCAGCGTTGGTCAGGACTCTGGAAACACCATATATTTT. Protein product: CSVGQDSGNTIYF.

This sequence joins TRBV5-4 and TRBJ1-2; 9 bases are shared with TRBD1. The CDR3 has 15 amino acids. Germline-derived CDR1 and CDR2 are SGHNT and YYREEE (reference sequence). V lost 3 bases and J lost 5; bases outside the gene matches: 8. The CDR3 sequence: CASSSHGTGMYGYTF. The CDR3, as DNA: TGTGCCAGCAGCTCCCATGGGACAGGGATGTATGGCTACACCTTC.

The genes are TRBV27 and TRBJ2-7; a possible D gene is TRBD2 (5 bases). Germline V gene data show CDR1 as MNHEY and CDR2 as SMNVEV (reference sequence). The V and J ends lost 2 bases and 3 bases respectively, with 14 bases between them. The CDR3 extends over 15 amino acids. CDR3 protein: CASSLSAGSHYEQYF. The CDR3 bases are TGTGCCAGCAGTTTAAGTGCGGGCTCCCACTACGAGCAGTACTTC.

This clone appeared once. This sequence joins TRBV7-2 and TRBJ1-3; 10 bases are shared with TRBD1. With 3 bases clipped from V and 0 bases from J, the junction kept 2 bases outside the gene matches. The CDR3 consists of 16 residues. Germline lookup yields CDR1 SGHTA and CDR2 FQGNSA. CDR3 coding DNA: TGTGCCAGCAGCTTTGGACAGGGGGACTCTGGAAACACCATATATTTT. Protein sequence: CASSFGQGDSGNTIYF.

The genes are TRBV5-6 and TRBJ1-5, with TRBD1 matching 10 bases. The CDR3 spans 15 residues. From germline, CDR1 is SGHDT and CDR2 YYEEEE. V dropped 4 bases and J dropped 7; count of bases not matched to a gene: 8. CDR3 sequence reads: CASSRGQGSRQPQHF. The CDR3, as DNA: TGTGCCAGCAGCCGGGGACAGGGGTCCCGACAGCCCCAGCATTTT.

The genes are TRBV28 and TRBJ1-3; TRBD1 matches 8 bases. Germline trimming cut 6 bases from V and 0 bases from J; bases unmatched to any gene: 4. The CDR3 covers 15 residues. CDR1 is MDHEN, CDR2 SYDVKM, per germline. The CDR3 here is CASRGDRISGNTIYF. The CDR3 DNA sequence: TGTGCCAGCAGGGGGGACAGGATCTCTGGAAACACCATATATTTT.

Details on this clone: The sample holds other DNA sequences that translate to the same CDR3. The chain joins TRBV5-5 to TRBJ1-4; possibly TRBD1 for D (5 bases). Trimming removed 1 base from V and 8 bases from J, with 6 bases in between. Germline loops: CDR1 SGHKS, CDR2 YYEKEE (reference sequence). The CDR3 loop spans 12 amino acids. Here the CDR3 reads CASSLQGEKLFF. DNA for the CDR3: TGTGCCAGCAGCTTGCAGGGAGAAAAACTGTTTTTT.

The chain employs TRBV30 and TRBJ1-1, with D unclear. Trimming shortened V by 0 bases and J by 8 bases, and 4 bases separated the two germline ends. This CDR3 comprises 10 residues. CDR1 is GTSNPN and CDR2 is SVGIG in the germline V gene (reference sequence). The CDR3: CAWSVREAFF. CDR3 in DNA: TGTGCCTGGAGTGTCAGGGAAGCTTTCTTT.

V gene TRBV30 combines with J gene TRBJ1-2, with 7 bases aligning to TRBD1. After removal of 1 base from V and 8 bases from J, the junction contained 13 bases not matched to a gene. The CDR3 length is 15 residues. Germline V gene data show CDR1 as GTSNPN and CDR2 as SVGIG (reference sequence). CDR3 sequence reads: CAWSAQTGRVSGYTF. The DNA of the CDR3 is TGTGCCTGGAGTGCTCAGACAGGGCGGGTGAGCGGCTACACCTTC.

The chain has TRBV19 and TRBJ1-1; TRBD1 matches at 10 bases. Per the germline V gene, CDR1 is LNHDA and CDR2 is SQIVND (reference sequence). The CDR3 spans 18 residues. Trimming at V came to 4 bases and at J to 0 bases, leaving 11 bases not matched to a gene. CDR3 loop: CASSRRQGARIMNTEAFF. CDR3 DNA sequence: TGTGCCAGTAGTAGAAGACAGGGGGCGAGGATTATGAACACTGAAGCTTTCTTT.

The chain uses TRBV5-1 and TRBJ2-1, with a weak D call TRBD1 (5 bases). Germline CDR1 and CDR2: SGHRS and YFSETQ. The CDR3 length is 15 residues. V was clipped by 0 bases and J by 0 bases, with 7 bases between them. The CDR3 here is CASSLGQSSYNEQFF. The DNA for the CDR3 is TGCGCCAGCAGCTTGGGACAGAGCTCCTACAATGAGCAGTTCTTC.

The CDR3 bases are TGTGCCAGCCGACTAGTGGGTCAAGAGACCCAGTACTTC. This sequence encodes CASRLVGQETQYF. J is TRBJ2-5 and V is TRBV6-5; TRBD2 might be the D (6 bases). V was trimmed by 8 bases and J by 2 bases, leaving 12 bases between them. The CDR3 extends over 13 amino acids. Germline loops: CDR1 MNHEY, CDR2 SVGAGI.

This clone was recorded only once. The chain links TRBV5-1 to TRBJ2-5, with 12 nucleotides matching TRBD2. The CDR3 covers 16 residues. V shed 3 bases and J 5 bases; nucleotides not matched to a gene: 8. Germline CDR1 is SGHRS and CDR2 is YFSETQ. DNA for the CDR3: TGCGCCAGCAGCTCCTCAGGACTAGCGGGATTGGAGACCCAGTACTTC. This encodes CASSSSGLAGLETQYF.

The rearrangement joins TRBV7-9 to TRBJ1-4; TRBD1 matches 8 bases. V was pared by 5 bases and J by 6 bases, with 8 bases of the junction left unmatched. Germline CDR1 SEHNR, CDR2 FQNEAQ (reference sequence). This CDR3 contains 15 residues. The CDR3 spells CASSATTGAHEKLFF. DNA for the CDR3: TGTGCCAGCAGCGCAACGACAGGGGCTCATGAAAAACTGTTTTTT.

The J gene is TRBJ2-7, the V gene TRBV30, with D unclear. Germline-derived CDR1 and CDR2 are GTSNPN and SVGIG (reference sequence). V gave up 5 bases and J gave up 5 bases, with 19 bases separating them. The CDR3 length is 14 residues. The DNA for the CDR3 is TGTGCCTGGGGGCTTCCAGGAAGTGTCCACGAGCAGTACTTC. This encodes CAWGLPGSVHEQYF.

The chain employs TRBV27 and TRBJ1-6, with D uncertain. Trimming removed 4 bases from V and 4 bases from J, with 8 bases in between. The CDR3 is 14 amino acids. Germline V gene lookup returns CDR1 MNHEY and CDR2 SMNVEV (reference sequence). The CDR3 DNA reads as TGTGCCAGCAGTTCCCATGAGTATAATTCACCCCTCCACTTT. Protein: CASSSHEYNSPLHF.

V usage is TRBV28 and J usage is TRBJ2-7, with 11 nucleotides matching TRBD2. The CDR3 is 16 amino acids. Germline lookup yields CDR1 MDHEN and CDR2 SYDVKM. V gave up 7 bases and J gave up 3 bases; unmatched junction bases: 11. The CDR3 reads CASTLAGTSGFYEQYF. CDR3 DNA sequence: TGTGCCAGCACCCTAGCCGGGACTAGCGGTTTCTACGAGCAGTACTTC.